The entry below gives a single T cell receptor (beta chain) sequence along with its context. Its antigen is undetermined. These data are taken from a study of cytomegalovirus exposure and HLA in healthy donors. Broader study findings: Later work found most CMV-associated TCR beta chains apparently HLA-restricted. Later, TCR association rates were found to vary by HLA locus, highest for DRB1 and lowest for HLA-C.

PCR involved 60 Vbeta and 13 Jbeta primers. Generated by immunoSEQ multiplex PCR, the TCRdb table keeps only in-frame clones and is missing some. This table holds just over 40,000 clones. This receptor was identified in a man aged 25-45 years in good health and CMV-seronegative. The sample comprised PBMCs.

CDR3 in DNA: TGTGCCACCAGCAGGAAGGGAGGGTACGGAAACACCATATATTTT. It encodes CATSRKGGYGNTIYF. The chain has TRBV15 and TRBJ1-3; D gene uncertain. Trimming took 3 bases from V and 4 from J, leaving 13 bases between them. Looked up from germline, CDR1 is LNHNV and CDR2 is YYDKDF (reference sequence). CDR3 length: 15 amino acids.